The entry below gives a single T cell receptor (beta chain) sequence along with its context. What it binds is not known. Sequenced by immunoSEQ multiplex PCR; TCRdb stores in-frame clones only, minus some. The profile covers 70,000 to 85,000 clones, with 75% to 85% appearing a single time and more than 1% taken by the ten largest. This entry belongs to a study of vaccination effects on CD4 cells after COVID-19. V shed 4 bases, J shed 7 bases, and the junction held 9 bases outside the gene matches. Germline V gene lookup returns CDR1 SGHRS and CDR2 YFSETQ. The CDR3 is 15 amino acids. Antigen-specific CD4+ T cells were first expanded with viral peptide pools by the ViraFEST assay and only then sequenced. The culture ran for 9 to 11 days, and then CD4+ T cells were isolated. Each person got two doses of an mRNA SARS-CoV-2 vaccine, BNT162b2 or mRNA-1273. The authors exchanged half the medium for IL-2 medium on days 3 and 7.

The rearrangement joins TRBV5-1 to TRBJ1-4, with 8 bases aligning to TRBD1. Source: CD4+ T cells from PBMCs cultured with HCoV-229E spike peptides, taken after COVID-19 vaccination. This clonotype originated in a human donor who received a COVID-19 vaccine. The DNA for the CDR3 is TGCGCCAGCAGCGGGGGGACAGGCCCCGTTGAAAAACTGTTTTTT. It yields the protein CASSGGTGPVEKLFF.